The 9 T cell receptor beta chains presented below share a single source sample, sequenced in a study of read filtering for tumor transcriptome and immune sequencing. From 350 to 500 ng of RNA, a library with molecular barcoded alpha/delta and beta/gamma adaptors was made. TCRdb re-derived calls from the reads in MiXCR, one entry per CDR3 protein. The repertoire holds approximately 61,000 distinct CDR3 sequences, about a fifth seen once, with about an eighth in the top ten. Material for sequencing was a population of CD138-negative cells sorted from bone marrow. The receptors were gathered from a donor over 35 with multiple myeloma.

This clonotype was recorded many times. The chain recombines TRBV3-1 with TRBJ2-5, with 10 bases that match TRBD2. The CDR3 is made up of 16 amino acids. Trimming cost V 3 bases and J 1 base; bases outside gene matches: 5. Germline assignment: CDR1 LGHDT and CDR2 YNNKEL (reference sequence). CDR3: CASSHRLAGVQETQYF. DNA for the CDR3: TGTGCCAGCAGCCACAGACTAGCGGGCGTCCAAGAGACCCAGTACTTC.

As regards this clonotype: A much larger clone is a single base away; this may be a read error. This sequence joins TRBV5-1 and TRBJ1-5, with unresolved D. The CDR3 contains 13 residues. V was clipped by 2 bases and J by 5 bases, with 8 bases between them. Germline V gives CDR1 SGHRS, CDR2 YFSETQ. The CDR3, as DNA: TGCGCCAGCAGCTTCAAACCTTATCAGCCCCAGCATTTT. It codes for CASSFKPYQPQHF.

This clonotype was seen ten or more times. The chain links TRBV7-2 to TRBJ2-3; D tentatively reads TRBD1 or TRBD2 (7 bases each). Germline V gives CDR1 SGHTA, CDR2 FQGNSA. The CDR3 is 16 amino acids. V was clipped by 5 bases and J by 4 bases, with 19 bases between them. The CDR3 sequence is CASSRRTGLVPDTQYF. The CDR3 DNA sequence: TGTGCCAGCAGCCGCAGGACAGGACTAGTCCCAGATACGCAGTATTTT.

This clonotype was recorded at least ten times. The chain employs TRBV7-9 and TRBJ2-5, with D possibly called TRBD1 or TRBD2 (5 bases each). Germline CDR1 SEHNR, CDR2 FQNEAQ (reference sequence). V was cut by 10 bases and J by 4 bases, with 28 bases left in between. CDR3 length: 17 amino acids. CDR3 nucleotides: TGTGCCATCCGAGGGGAGATTAGCCTTGGGCTCGGAGAGACCCAGTACTTC. Encoded protein: CAIRGEISLGLGETQYF.

This clonotype was counted many times. This rearrangement joins TRBV18 to TRBJ2-2; TRBD1 agrees at 8 bases. V shed 3 bases, J shed 3 bases, and the junction held 3 bases outside the gene matches. The V gene's germline CDR1 is KGHSH and CDR2 LQKENI. The CDR3 extends over 15 amino acids. CDR3 loop: CASSPWTGYTGELFF. DNA for the CDR3: TGTGCCAGCTCACCTTGGACAGGGTACACCGGGGAGCTGTTTTTT. Complete variable domain (other parts from reference TRBV18 and TRBJ2-2): NAGVMQNPRHLVRRRGQEARLRCSPMKGHSHVYWYRQLPEEGLKFMVYLQKENIIDESGMPKERFSAEFPKEGPSILRIQQVVRGDSAAYFCASSPWTGYTGELFFGEGSRLTVL.

Turning to this clonotype: A junction end diverges from the germline sequence, so it may reflect a read error. The rearrangement joins TRBV29-1 to TRBJ2-5; TRBD1 is a possible D gene (6 bases). CDR1 SQVTM and CDR2 ANQGSEA come from the germline V gene. The CDR3 runs 12 residues. CDR3 sequence: CSGATGKEAQYF. The CDR3 bases are TGCAGCGGGGCGACAGGCAAAGAGGCCCAGTACTTC.

This clonotype was counted ten times or more. The V and J genes are TRBV28 and TRBJ1-2; a weak D match, TRBD1 (6 bases). The CDR3 is 14 amino acids. Germline V gene data show CDR1 as MDHEN and CDR2 as SYDVKM. V was pared by 5 bases and J by 8 bases, with 18 bases between. CDR3 sequence: CASSTPGAEGGYTF. CDR3 nucleotide sequence: TGTGCCAGCAGTACCCCGGGGGCGGAGGGGGGCTACACCTTC.

Points on this clonotype: This could be a read error, since a much larger clone is one nucleotide away. This likely comes from a read error, as the CDR3 has no conserved phenylalanine or tryptophan at its end. The rearrangement links TRBV28 to TRBJ2-5; 8 bases are a match to TRBD1. There are 15 residues in the CDR3. V shed 5 bases, J shed 5 bases, and the junction held 10 bases outside the gene matches. In germline, CDR1 is MDHEN, CDR2 SYDVKM. CDR3 DNA sequence: TGTGCCAGCAGTCCACGGGACAGGTCGATCGAGACCCAGTACATC. Amino acid sequence: CASSPRDRSIETQYI.

This clonotype was found a few times. One end of the junction fails to match germline, which may point to a read error. This chain uses TRBV5-1 with TRBJ1-1; D is possibly TRBD1 (5 bases). The germline V gene has CDR1 SGHRS and CDR2 YFSETQ. This CDR3 contains 14 residues. In DNA, the CDR3 is TGCGCCAGCAGCTGGGACCGATTGAACAGTGAAGCTTTCTTT. This codes for CASSWDRLNSEAFF.